This TCR beta chain was documented in a study of T cells after yellow fever vaccination. Study details: Libraries from low-cell-number fractions were prepared with the SMART-Seq v4 Ultra Low Input RNA kit.

This clonotype was seen only a few times. The antigen remains unidentified. Study-wide results and caveats: The study noted that FACS-sorted repertoires could contain abundant clonotypes contaminating from the bulk population. Clones from primary vaccination mostly reappeared after the booster (approximately 95% CD4, around 90% CD8).

The authors made TCR cDNA by 5'RACE template switching, adding a universal primer site and UMIs. TCRdb passed the 5' RACE reads through MiXCR, listing each CDR3 protein once. The sample holds under 700,000 distinct CDR3 sequences; roughly a sixth are singletons and the top ten take 17%. The CDR3 extends over 16 amino acids. Germline V gene lookup returns CDR1 SGHRS and CDR2 YFSETQ. The V end lost 0 bases, the J end lost 1 base, and 14 bases lay between the germline ends. The sequencing here drew on PBMCs, taken less than 6 days after the first yellow fever vaccination. The chain employs TRBV5-1 and TRBJ2-7; tentative D call: TRBD1 (5 bases). The sequence came from a man aged 18 to 30 who received the YFV17D yellow fever vaccine. In DNA form, the CDR3 reads TGCGCCAGCAGCTTGGCTCTTGGCAGGGTATCCTACGAGCAGTACTTC. The encoded protein is CASSLALGRVSYEQYF. The full variable domain, with the rest looked up from reference TRBV5-1 and TRBJ2-7, is KAGVTQTPRYLIKTRGQQVTLSCSPISGHRSVSWYQQTPGQGLQFLFEYFSETQRNKGNFPGRFSGRQFSNSRSEMNVSTLELGDSALYLCASSLALGRVSYEQYFGPGTRLTVT.